Sequencing of this T cell receptor (beta chain) was carried out in a study of CD8 T cells in Susac syndrome. Findings and caveats of the study: The study recognized that its TCR sequencing and HLA analysis covered a relatively small number of individuals.

Details on this clonotype: Its antigen is still unknown.

The CDR3 covers 15 residues. Trimming stripped 0 bases from V and 4 bases from J, with 13 bases between. Per germline, CDR1 DFQATT and CDR2 SNEGSKA (reference sequence). Reverse transcription used about 0.45 to 1 ug RNA and random hexamers. Amplification of TCR beta CDR3 across 54 Vbeta and 13 Jbeta was performed with immunoSEQ multiplex PCR. In TCRdb, the immunoSEQ multiplex PCR reads were re-called with MiXCR into one record per CDR3 protein. The sample records under 200,000 distinct CDR3 sequences, about 95% being singletons. Sequencing of TCR beta was performed on blood CD8+ T cells and on blood CD4+ T cells. TEMRA cells were enriched by FACS, while CD8+ and CD4+ T cells were obtained through a negative isolation that was performed magnetically.

Sequenced input: CD4+ T cells from PBMCs. The receptor comes from a human donor in good health. V and J are TRBV20-1 and TRBJ2-1, with unresolved D. For the CDR3, the DNA is TGCAGTGCTAGAGATGGGAAAACCCCTTACAATGAGCAGTTCTTC. Residues: CSARDGKTPYNEQFF.